A selection of T cell receptor beta chains follows, all from one sample in a study of T cells expressing NK-cell markers. From its re-call of the 5' RACE reads, TCRdb lists each CDR3 protein once, without DNA. Its listing shows fewer than 300,000 distinct CDR3 sequences. The material sequenced was blood T cells: a sorted CD56 or NKG2C T cell subset, CD4+ or CD8+ T cells, or bulk PBMC T cells (not recorded which). These receptors came from a woman aged 18-70 years in good health. Both conserved end residues are part of each CDR3. Fields, in order: J gene, V gene, CDR3 protein.

j_gene: TRBJ1-1; v_gene: TRBV12-3/TRBV12-4; CDR3aa: CASRGGWGTEAFF
j_gene: TRBJ1-5; v_gene: TRBV7-2; CDR3aa: CASSLGQAYQPQHF
j_gene: TRBJ1-3; v_gene: TRBV29-1; CDR3aa: CSVDLGQGGGNTIYF
j_gene: TRBJ2-1; v_gene: TRBV9; CDR3aa: CASSFSGVEDEQFF
j_gene: TRBJ2-1; v_gene: TRBV19; CDR3aa: CASRYRDTIYNEQFF
j_gene: TRBJ1-3; v_gene: TRBV25-1; CDR3aa: CASQEFRANTIYF
j_gene: TRBJ2-7; v_gene: TRBV5-1; CDR3aa: CASSPEGRESYEQYF
j_gene: TRBJ1-2; v_gene: TRBV5-4; CDR3aa: CASSFPGENYGYTF
j_gene: TRBJ2-7; v_gene: TRBV30; CDR3aa: CAWSVHGPGSYEQYF
j_gene: TRBJ2-1; v_gene: TRBV19; CDR3aa: CASRPTGTTEQFF
j_gene: TRBJ2-1; v_gene: TRBV11-1; CDR3aa: CASSLLVEGIGSYNEQFF
j_gene: TRBJ1-1; v_gene: TRBV7-9; CDR3aa: CASSWGGEAFF
j_gene: TRBJ2-5; v_gene: TRBV7-9; CDR3aa: CASSYNPFGEGETQYF
j_gene: TRBJ2-3; v_gene: TRBV3-1; CDR3aa: CASSQVRGPAGDTQYF
j_gene: TRBJ1-2; v_gene: TRBV7-3; CDR3aa: CASSSDTGTPRGYTF
j_gene: TRBJ2-1; v_gene: TRBV4-3; CDR3aa: CASSQEGGPNEQFF
j_gene: TRBJ1-4; v_gene: TRBV20-1; CDR3aa: CSASPGQATNEKLFF